Listed below are T cell receptor beta chains from one sample, sequenced in a study of blood T cell repertoires in COVID-19. Assay: immunoSEQ multiplex PCR; the TCRdb copy retains only in-frame clones and omits some. Of hundreds of thousands of clones listed, approximately 80% are singletons. The sequenced sample consisted of PBMCs or T cells enriched from blood (not recorded which). These receptors were collected from a woman in her sixties or seventies who had recovered from COVID-19. Both conserved end residues are part of each CDR3. Fields, in order: V gene, J gene, D gene, clone size, CDR3 protein, CDR3 DNA. D genes are given only for firm matches. Rows give clone size only sometimes, using once, few, many, or a class for an expanded clone.

V gene: TRBV7-2
J gene: TRBJ1-2
D gene: TRBD1
clone size: once
CDR3 protein: CASSYQQGAYGYTF
CDR3 DNA: TGTGCCAGCAGCTACCAACAGGGGGCTTATGGCTACACCTTC

V gene: TRBV18
J gene: TRBJ1-1
D gene: NA
clone size: NA
CDR3 protein: CASSPEFDTEAFF
CDR3 DNA: TGTGCCAGCTCACCAGAGTTCGACACTGAAGCTTTCTTT

V gene: TRBV11-3
J gene: TRBJ2-3
D gene: NA
clone size: once
CDR3 protein: CASSTSGLSDTQYF
CDR3 DNA: TGTGCCAGCAGCACCTCCGGGTTGTCAGATACGCAGTATTTT

V gene: TRBV20-1
J gene: TRBJ2-7
D gene: TRBD1
clone size: NA
CDR3 protein: CSAQTGYEQYF
CDR3 DNA: TGCAGTGCACAGACAGGGTACGAGCAGTACTTC

V gene: TRBV6-2/TRBV6-3
J gene: TRBJ2-1
D gene: TRBD2
clone size: NA
CDR3 protein: CASSYMSSGGRYNEQFF
CDR3 DNA: TGTGCCAGCAGTTACATGTCGAGCGGGGGACGCTACAATGAGCAGTTCTTC

V gene: TRBV6-5
J gene: TRBJ2-5
D gene: TRBD2
clone size: NA
CDR3 protein: CASSNGLAVLETQYF
CDR3 DNA: TGTGCCAGCAGCAACGGACTAGCGGTTCTTGAGACCCAGTACTTC

V gene: TRBV23-1
J gene: TRBJ1-1
D gene: TRBD1
clone size: NA
CDR3 protein: CASSPGQGGPNTEAFF
CDR3 DNA: TGCGCCAGCAGTCCGGGACAGGGAGGGCCGAACACTGAAGCTTTCTTT

V gene: TRBV27
J gene: TRBJ2-7
D gene: TRBD2
clone size: NA
CDR3 protein: CASSLSGRAYEQYF
CDR3 DNA: TGTGCCAGCAGTTTAAGTGGGAGGGCCTACGAGCAGTACTTC

V gene: TRBV20-1
J gene: TRBJ1-1
D gene: TRBD1
clone size: NA
CDR3 protein: CSASSQGDAKWVTEAFF
CDR3 DNA: TGCAGTGCTAGTTCGCAGGGGGACGCCAAGTGGGTGACTGAAGCTTTCTTT

V gene: TRBV7-9
J gene: TRBJ1-5
D gene: NA
clone size: NA
CDR3 protein: CASSSGVQPQHF
CDR3 DNA: TGTGCCAGCAGCTCAGGGGTCCAGCCCCAGCATTTT

V gene: TRBV6-5
J gene: TRBJ1-5
D gene: TRBD1
clone size: NA
CDR3 protein: CASSYSGTGNQPQHF
CDR3 DNA: TGTGCCAGCAGTTACTCAGGGACAGGGAATCAGCCCCAGCATTTT